This is a list of T cell receptor beta chains from one sample in a study of T-cell reconstitution after alpha-beta-depleted transplantation in children. TCRdb re-called the PCR reads with MiXCR, one entry per CDR3 protein. The sample lists a few hundred thousand distinct CDR3 sequences, approximately 7.3% occurring once. Sequencing used peripheral blood, obtained 360 days after TCRalphabeta/CD19-depleted stem cell transplant. The receptor set was obtained from a female patient aged 2-10 years who had a stem cell transplant for Fanconi anemia, so the T cells may come from the graft donor. Both conserved end residues are part of each CDR3. Fields, in order: J gene, V gene, clone size, D gene, CDR3 protein, CDR3 DNA. D genes are given only for firm matches. Clone size is shown for a subset of rows, as once, few, many or a class of expanded clone.

>TRBJ2-7|TRBV11-2|many|TRBD2
CASSWSSGGSYEQYF
TGTGCCAGCAGCTGGAGTAGCGGGGGCTCCTACGAGCAGTACTTC
>TRBJ2-7|TRBV15|many|-
CATSRDRFREQYF
TGTGCCACCAGCAGAGACAGGTTTCGTGAGCAGTACTTC
>TRBJ1-3|TRBV12-3/TRBV12-4|-|-
CASSFYSGGNTIYF
TGTGCCAGCAGTTTTTACTCCGGGGGAAACACCATATATTTT
>TRBJ2-3|TRBV7-2|few|TRBD1
CASSRDRAVDTQYF
TGTGCCAGCAGCCGGGACAGGGCGGTTGATACGCAGTATTTT
>TRBJ2-5|TRBV5-1|-|-
CASSLAGAEPETQYF
TGCGCCAGCAGCTTGGCCGGGGCAGAGCCAGAGACCCAGTACTTC
>TRBJ1-2|TRBV6-2/TRBV6-3|-|TRBD1
CASRTTGSYGYTF
TGTGCCAGCAGGACGACAGGGAGCTATGGCTACACCTTC
>TRBJ2-1|TRBV11-2|many|TRBD2
CASSLDSVGGRTYNEQFF
TGTGCCAGCAGCTTAGATTCTGTGGGCGGGAGGACTTACAATGAGCAGTTCTTC
>TRBJ1-5|TRBV5-1|-|TRBD1
CASSLEGGLQPQHF
TGCGCCAGCAGCTTGGAAGGGGGCCTCCAGCCCCAGCATTTT
>TRBJ2-3|TRBV29-1|many|-
CSVELIATDTQYF
TGCAGCGTTGAGTTGATTGCCACAGATACGCAGTATTTT
>TRBJ1-2|TRBV10-3|-|-
CAGSGGWGRYTF
TGTGCCGGATCCGGGGGCTGGGGCCGCTACACCTTC
>TRBJ1-4|TRBV20-1|many|TRBD1
CSANRDRDEKLFF
TGCAGTGCCAACCGGGACAGAGATGAAAAACTGTTTTTT
>TRBJ1-2|TRBV29-1|many|TRBD1
CSVEDRGGYTF
TGCAGCGTAGAAGACAGGGGTGGCTACACCTTC
>TRBJ2-2|TRBV7-2|-|TRBD2
CASSSGTSGARTGELFF
TGTGCCAGCAGCTCGGGGACTAGCGGGGCCCGGACGGGGGAGCTGTTTTTT
>TRBJ2-3|TRBV29-1|many|TRBD1
CSVEDSGTGSLPPDTQYF
TGCAGCGTTGAAGATTCCGGGACAGGCTCATTACCACCAGATACGCAGTATTTT
>TRBJ2-7|TRBV29-1|many|TRBD1
CSVVGGQGAEQYF
TGCAGCGTTGTTGGGGGACAGGGAGCCGAGCAGTACTTC
>TRBJ1-2|TRBV10-3|few|-
CAISGDLAYGYTF
TGTGCCATCAGTGGGGACCTGGCCTATGGCTACACCTTC
>TRBJ2-1|TRBV10-3|-|TRBD1
CAIRGTGPNEQFF
TGTGCCATCAGAGGGACAGGGCCGAATGAGCAGTTCTTC